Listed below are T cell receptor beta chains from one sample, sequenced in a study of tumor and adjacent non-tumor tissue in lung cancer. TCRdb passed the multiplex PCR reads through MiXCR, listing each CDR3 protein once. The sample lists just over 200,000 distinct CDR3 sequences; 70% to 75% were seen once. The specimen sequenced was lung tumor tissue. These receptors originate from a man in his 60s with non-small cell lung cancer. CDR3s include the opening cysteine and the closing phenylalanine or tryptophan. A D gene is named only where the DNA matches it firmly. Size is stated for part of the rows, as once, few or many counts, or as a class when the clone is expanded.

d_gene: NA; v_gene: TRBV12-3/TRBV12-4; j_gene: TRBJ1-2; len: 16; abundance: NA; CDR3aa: CASRPLRTRGSDGYTF; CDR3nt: TGTGCCAGCAGACCACTTAGGACCCGGGGAAGCGATGGCTACACCTTC
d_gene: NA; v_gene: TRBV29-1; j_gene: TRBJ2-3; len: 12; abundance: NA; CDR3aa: CSLRVFTDTQYF; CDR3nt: TGCAGCTTAAGGGTTTTCACGGATACGCAGTATTTT
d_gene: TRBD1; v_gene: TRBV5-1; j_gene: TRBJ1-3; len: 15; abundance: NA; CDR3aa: CASSFDRVGGNTIYF; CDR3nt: TGCGCCAGCAGCTTCGACAGGGTGGGTGGAAACACCATATATTTT
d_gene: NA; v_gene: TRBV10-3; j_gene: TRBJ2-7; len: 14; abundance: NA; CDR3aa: CAISPRSTNYEHYF; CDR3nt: TGTGCCATCAGCCCCCGAAGCACTAATTACGAGCACTACTTT
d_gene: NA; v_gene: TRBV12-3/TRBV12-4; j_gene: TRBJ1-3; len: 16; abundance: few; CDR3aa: CASSLAQGLSGNTIYF; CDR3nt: TGTGCCAGCAGTTTAGCGCAGGGGCTCTCTGGAAACACCATATATTTT
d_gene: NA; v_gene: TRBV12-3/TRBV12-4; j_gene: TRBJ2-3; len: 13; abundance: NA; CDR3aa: CVSTPVSSDTHYF; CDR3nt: TGTGTCAGCACCCCCGTTAGCTCAGATACGCACTATTTT
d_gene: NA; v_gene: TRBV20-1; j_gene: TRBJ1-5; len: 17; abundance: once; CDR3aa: CSARDGARVRSNQPLYF; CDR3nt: TGCAGTGCTAGAGATGGGGCCAGGGTCCGTAGCAATCAGCCCCTGTATTTT
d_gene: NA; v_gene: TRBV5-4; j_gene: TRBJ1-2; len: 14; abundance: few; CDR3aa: CASSPGRPGRGYTF; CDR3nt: TGTGCCAGCAGCCCGGGACGGCCAGGACGTGGCTACACCTTC
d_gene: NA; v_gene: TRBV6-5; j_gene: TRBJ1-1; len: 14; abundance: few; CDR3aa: CTSSYRTASGEAFF; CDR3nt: TGTACCAGCAGTTACCGGACAGCCAGTGGTGAAGCTTTCTTT
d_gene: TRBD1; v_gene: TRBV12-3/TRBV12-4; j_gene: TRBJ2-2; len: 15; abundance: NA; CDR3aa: CASCLRDSYTRELFF; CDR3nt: TGTGCCAGCTGTTTAAGGGACAGTTACACCCGGGAGCTGTTTTTT
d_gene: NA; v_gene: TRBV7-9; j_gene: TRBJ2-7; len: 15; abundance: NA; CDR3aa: CASSPWETRGWEQYF; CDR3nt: TGTGCCAGCAGTCCCTGGGAGACAAGGGGCTGGGAGCAGTACTTC
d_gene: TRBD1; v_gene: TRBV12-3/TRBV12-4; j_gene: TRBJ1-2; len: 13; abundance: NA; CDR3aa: CASNRDRDGGYTF; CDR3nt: TGTGCCAGCAACCGGGACAGGGATGGTGGCTACACCTTC